The sequence of this T cell receptor (beta chain) was determined in a study of T cell responses to AZD1222 COVID-19 vaccine. Findings and caveats of the study: Only a handful of people who got AZD1222 tested seropositive at baseline. The repertoires were collected only after the peak T cell response.

Germline assignment: CDR1 SGHAT and CDR2 FQNNGV. The CDR3 totals 19 residues. The ends were cut back, 2 bases at V and 6 bases at J, with 23 bases in the middle. The repertoire was sequenced with immunoSEQ multiplex PCR; TCRdb's copy has only in-frame clones and lacks some. The sample carries 110,000 to 150,000 clones, approximately 90% recorded once. Details on this clone: Its target is not known.

This chain uses TRBV11-2 with TRBJ1-6; D perhaps matches TRBD1 (5 bases). This TCR derives from an adult who received the AZD1222 COVID-19 vaccine. This specimen consisted of peripheral blood, obtained 28 days after the second AZD1222 dose. CDR3 loop: CASSLRSGKGTEINSPLHF. In nucleotides, the CDR3 is TGTGCCAGCAGCTTACGATCCGGGAAAGGGACCGAGATTAATTCACCCCTCCACTTT. The full variable domain, in which reference TRBV11-2 and TRBJ1-6 provide the parts outside the CDR3, is EAGVAQSPRYKIIEKRQSVAFWCNPISGHATLYWYQQILGQGPKLLIQFQNNGVVDDSQLPKDRFSAERLKGVDSTLKIQPAKLEDSAVYLCASSLRSGKGTEINSPLHFGNGTRLTVT.